This TCR beta chain was captured in a study of blood T cell repertoires in COVID-19. About the research overall: Some COVID-19 samples were acute and others convalescent; all came from the United States, Italy and Spain.

CDR1 is MDHEN and CDR2 is SYDVKM in the germline V gene. The length of the CDR3 is 15 residues. Trimming removed 8 bases from V and 0 bases from J, with 14 bases in between. Two consecutive negative NP/OP PCR tests, clearance, or resolved symptoms defined Cohort 3 recovery. Per the authors' pipeline: Cell counts per sample came from amplifying reference gene primers. The data were produced by immunoSEQ multiplex PCR, yet TCRdb's version contains in-frame clones alone and is incomplete. V and J calls and clone size follow that table, whereas D and trimming were derived from the DNA. The sample lists a few hundred thousand clones, around 89% seen once, with around 1.1% in the top ten.

The specimen sequenced was PBMCs or T cells enriched from blood (not recorded which). The V and J genes are TRBV28 and TRBJ2-1, with D maybe TRBD1 (5 bases). The receptor was isolated from a man in his thirties or forties who had recovered from COVID-19. CDR3 coding DNA: TGTGCCAGCTTCACTCCAGGGCACTCCTACAATGAGCAGTTCTTC. Amino acids: CASFTPGHSYNEQFF.